The TCR beta chain under discussion was sequenced for a study of T cells after yellow fever vaccination. The CDR3 is 12 amino acids. V was trimmed by 10 bases and J by 4 bases, leaving 13 bases between them. In TCRdb, the 5' RACE reads were re-called with MiXCR into one record per CDR3 protein. Among more than 300,000 distinct CDR3 sequences, around 6.8% were seen once, and the ten largest hold roughly a sixth. This clonotype was counted only a few times. Sequences were derived from PBMCs, sampled roughly 45 days after the first yellow fever vaccination. The source is a man between 18 and 29 years old who received the YFV17D yellow fever vaccine. The J gene is TRBJ1-1, the V gene TRBV12-3 or TRBV12-4; unclear D gene. The DNA of the CDR3 is TGTGCCACCCACCGAGGGAGCACTGAAGCTTTCTTT. It specifies CATHRGSTEAFF.